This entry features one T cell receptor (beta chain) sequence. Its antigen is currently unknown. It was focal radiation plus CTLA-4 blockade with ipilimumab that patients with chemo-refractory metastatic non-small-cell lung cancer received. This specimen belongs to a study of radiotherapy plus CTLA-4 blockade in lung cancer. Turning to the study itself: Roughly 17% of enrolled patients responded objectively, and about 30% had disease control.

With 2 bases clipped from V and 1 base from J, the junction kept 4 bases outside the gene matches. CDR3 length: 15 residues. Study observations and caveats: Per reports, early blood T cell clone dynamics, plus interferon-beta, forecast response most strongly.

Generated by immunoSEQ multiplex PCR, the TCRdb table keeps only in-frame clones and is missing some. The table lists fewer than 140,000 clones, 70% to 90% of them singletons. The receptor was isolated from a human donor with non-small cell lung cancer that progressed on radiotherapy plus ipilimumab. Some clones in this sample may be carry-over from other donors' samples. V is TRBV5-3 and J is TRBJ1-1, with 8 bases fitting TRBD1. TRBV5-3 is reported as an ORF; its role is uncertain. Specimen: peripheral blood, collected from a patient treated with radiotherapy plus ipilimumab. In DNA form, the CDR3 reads TGTGCCAGAAGCTTCCGGACAGGGTCGAACACTGAAGCTTTCTTT. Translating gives CARSFRTGSNTEAFF.